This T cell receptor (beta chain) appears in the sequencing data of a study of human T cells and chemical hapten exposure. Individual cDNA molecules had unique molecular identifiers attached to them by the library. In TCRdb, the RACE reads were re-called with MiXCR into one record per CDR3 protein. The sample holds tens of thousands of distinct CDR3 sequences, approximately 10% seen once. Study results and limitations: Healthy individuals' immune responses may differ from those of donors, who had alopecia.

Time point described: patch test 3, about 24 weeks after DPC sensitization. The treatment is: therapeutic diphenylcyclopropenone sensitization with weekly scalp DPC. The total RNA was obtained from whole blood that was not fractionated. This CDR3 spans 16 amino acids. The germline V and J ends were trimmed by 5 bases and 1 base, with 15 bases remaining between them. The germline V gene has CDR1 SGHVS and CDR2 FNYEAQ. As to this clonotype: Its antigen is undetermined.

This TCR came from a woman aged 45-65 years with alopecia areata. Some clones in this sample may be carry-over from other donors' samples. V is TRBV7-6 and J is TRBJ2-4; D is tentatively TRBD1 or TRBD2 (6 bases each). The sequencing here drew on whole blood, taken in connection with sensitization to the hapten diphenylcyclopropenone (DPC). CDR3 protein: CASSPTGGLAKNIQYF. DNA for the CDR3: TGTGCCAGCAGCCCGACCGGGGGCCTGGCCAAAAACATTCAGTACTTC.